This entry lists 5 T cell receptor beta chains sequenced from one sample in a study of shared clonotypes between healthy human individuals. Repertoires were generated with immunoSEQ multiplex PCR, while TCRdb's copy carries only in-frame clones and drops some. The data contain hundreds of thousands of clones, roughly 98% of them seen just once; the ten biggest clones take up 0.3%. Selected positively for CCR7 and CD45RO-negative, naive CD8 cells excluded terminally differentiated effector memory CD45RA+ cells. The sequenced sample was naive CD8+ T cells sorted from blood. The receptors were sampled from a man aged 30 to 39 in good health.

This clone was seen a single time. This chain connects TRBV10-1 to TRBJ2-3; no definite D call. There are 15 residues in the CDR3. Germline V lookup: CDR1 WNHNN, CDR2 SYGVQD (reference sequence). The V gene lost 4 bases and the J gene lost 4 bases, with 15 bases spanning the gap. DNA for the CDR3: TGCGCCAGCAGTGCTGCGACTCAAGCCGCAGATACGCAGTATTTT. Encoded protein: CASSAATQAADTQYF.

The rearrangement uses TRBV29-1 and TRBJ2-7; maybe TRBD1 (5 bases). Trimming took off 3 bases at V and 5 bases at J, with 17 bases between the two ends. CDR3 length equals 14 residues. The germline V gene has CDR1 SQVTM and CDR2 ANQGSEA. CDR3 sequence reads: CSVDGWQGNNEQYF. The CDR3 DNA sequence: TGCAGCGTTGATGGCTGGCAGGGTAACAACGAGCAGTACTTC.

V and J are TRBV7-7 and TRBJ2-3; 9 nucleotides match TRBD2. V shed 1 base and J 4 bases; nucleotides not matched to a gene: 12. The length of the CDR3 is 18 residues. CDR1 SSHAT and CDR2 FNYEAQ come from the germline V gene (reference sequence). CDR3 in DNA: TGTGCCAGCAGCTTAGGAACCTCAGGACTAGCGTGGCCAGATACGCAGTATTTT. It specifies CASSLGTSGLAWPDTQYF.

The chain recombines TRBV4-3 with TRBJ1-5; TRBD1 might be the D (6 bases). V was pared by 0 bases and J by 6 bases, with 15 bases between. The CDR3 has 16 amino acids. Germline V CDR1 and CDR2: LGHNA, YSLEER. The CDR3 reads CASSQEPAGAGQPQHF. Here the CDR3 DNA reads TGCGCCAGCAGCCAAGAACCGGCAGGGGCCGGTCAGCCCCAGCATTTT.

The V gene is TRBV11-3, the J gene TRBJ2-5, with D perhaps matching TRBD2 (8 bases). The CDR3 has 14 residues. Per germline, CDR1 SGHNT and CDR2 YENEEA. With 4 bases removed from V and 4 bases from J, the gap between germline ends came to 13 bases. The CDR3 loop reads CASSSGGTVETQYF. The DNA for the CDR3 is TGTGCCAGCAGCTCGGGAGGGACAGTAGAGACCCAGTACTTC.